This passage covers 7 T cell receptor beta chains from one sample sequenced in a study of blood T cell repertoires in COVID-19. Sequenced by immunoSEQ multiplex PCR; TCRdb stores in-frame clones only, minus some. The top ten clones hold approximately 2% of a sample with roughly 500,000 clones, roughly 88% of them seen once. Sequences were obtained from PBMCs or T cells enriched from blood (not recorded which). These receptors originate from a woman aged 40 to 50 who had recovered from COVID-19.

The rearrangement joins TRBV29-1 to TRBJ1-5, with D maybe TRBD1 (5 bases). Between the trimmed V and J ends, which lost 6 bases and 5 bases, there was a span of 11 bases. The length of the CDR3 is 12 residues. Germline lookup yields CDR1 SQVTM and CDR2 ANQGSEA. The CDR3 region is CSVGSRDQPQHF. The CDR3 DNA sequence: TGCAGCGTCGGCTCCAGGGATCAGCCCCAGCATTTT.

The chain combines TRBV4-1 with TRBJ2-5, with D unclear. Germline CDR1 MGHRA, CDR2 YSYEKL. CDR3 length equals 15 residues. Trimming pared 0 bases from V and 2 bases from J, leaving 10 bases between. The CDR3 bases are TGCGCCAGCAGCCAAGATCTAGGCTTGCAAGAGACCCAGTACTTC. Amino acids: CASSQDLGLQETQYF.

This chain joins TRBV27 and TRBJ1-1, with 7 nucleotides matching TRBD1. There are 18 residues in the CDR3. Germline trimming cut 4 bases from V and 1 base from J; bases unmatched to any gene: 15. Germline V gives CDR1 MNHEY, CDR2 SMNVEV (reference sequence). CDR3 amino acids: CASSSSGGQLLRNTEAFF. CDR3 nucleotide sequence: TGTGCCAGCAGTTCATCCGGGGGACAGCTTCTTCGGAACACTGAAGCTTTCTTT.

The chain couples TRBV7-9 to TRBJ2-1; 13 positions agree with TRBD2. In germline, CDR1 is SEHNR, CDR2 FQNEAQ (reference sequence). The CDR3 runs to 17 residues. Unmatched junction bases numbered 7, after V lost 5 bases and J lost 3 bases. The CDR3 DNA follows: TGTGCCAGCAGCCCCGGACTAGCGGGAGATCGCTACAATGAGCAGTTCTTC. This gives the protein CASSPGLAGDRYNEQFF.

CDR3 loop: CASSIDEGSQPQHF. As DNA, the CDR3 is TGTGCCAGTAGTATCGATGAGGGTTCTCAGCCCCAGCATTTT. This chain connects TRBV19 to TRBJ1-5, with D uncertain. CDR1 is LNHDA, CDR2 SQIVND, per germline (reference sequence). V lost 3 bases and J lost 6, with 12 bases in between. The CDR3 has 14 residues. The variable domain in full, completed from reference TRBV19 and TRBJ1-5, reads DGGITQSPKYLFRKEGQNVTLSCEQNLNHDAMYWYRQDPGQGLRLIYYSQIVNDFQKGDIAEGYSVSREKKESFPLTVTSAQKNPTAFYLCASSIDEGSQPQHFGDGTRLSIL.

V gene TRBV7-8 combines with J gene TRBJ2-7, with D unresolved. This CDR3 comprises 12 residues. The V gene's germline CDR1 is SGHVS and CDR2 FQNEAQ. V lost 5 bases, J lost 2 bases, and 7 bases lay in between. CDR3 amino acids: CASSRRTYEQYF. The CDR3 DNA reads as TGTGCCAGCAGCCGCAGAACCTACGAGCAGTACTTC.

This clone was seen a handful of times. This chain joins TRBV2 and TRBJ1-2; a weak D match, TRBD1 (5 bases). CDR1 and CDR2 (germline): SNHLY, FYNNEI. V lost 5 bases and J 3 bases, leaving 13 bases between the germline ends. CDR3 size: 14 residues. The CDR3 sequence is CASSFRGSDYGYTF. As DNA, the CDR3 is TGTGCCAGCAGTTTCCGGGGGAGTGACTATGGCTACACCTTC.